Each of the 3 T cell receptor beta chains below was sequenced from the same sample in a study of T cells in women clearing cervical HPV infection. Clones were read by immunoSEQ multiplex PCR, and TCRdb kept only the in-frame ones, dropping some. The listing contains tens of thousands of clones. The sequenced sample consisted of blood buffy coat. The source is a woman between 18 and 75 years old with a cervical HPV16 infection that either progressed to CIN3+ or cleared (not recorded which).

About this clone: The CDR3 is cut off 3 residues early in the read; its end comes from the germline J gene. The V gene is TRBV11-3, the J gene TRBJ1-1, with 7 bases fitting TRBD1. The CDR3 spans 13 residues. The germline V gene has CDR1 SGHNT and CDR2 YENEEA. Unmatched junction bases numbered 2, after V lost 1 base and J lost 6 bases. CDR3 DNA, as far as it was read: TGTGCCAGCAGCTTAGTCCAGGGGGCTGAA. It translates to CASSLVQGAE. The whole CDR3 protein reads CASSLVQGAEAFF.

About this clone itself: The germline gene is not matched at one end of the junction; a read error may be the cause. The read terminates 3 residues before the CDR3 end, so the remaining end is supplied by the germline J gene. The J gene is TRBJ2-3, the V gene TRBV4-2, with 8 bases matching TRBD1. Germline assignment: CDR1 LGHNA and CDR2 YNFKEQ. This CDR3 region has 16 residues. The CDR3 reads CASSQDWTGRPDTQYF. The sequenced CDR3 bases are TGCGCCAGCAGCCAAGATTGGACAGGGAGACCAGATACG.

With regard to this clone: The read is 3 residues too short to cover the CDR3 end, so that end is filled in from the germline J gene. The genes are TRBV19 and TRBJ1-2; tentative D call: TRBD1 (5 bases). The CDR3 is 17 residues long. The germline V gene encodes CDR1 LNHDA and CDR2 SQIVND (reference sequence). The CDR3 sequence is CASSQLRDSISYNDYTF. Incomplete CDR3 DNA: TGTGCCAGTAGCCAACTTAGGGACTCCATCTCCTACAATGAC.